This T cell receptor (beta chain) was identified in a study of blood T cell repertoires in COVID-19 (dated by TCRdb to 2018 to 2021). Some background on the complete study: The collaborator samples originated in the United States, Italy and Spain and spanned the acute and convalescent phases of COVID-19. The material from the prospective study consisted of cDNA or gDNA derived from T cells, B-cell-depleted T cells, or PBMCs. Subjects who had been exposed to COVID-19, were actively infected with it, or had recovered from it provided the deeply sampled blood TCRbeta repertoires that made up the dataset. A freely available public database, intended as a resource for researchers studying the immune response to SARS-CoV-2, is where the repertoires were released. Samples were obtained from the ongoing ImmuneRACE study (first 160 participants) and from roughly 1,300 subjects provided by 6 global collaborators. A de-identified subject ID, COVID-19 status, age in years and sex were almost always included in the sample metadata. Where available, HLA class I and class II types were obtained from metadata supplied by the sample provider rather than from assay-based typing. Overall study results and their limits: How much clinical and demographic metadata was included differed by source and by participant, and the metadata was provided uncurated.

TCRbeta CDR3 regions were amplified from genomic DNA using the immunoSEQ Assay, a bias-controlled multiplex PCR. The study's processing was this. Within the assay, amplification of reference gene primers was used to estimate how many nucleated cells each sample contained. To quantify the absolute abundance of each unique TCRbeta CDR3 rearrangement, sequence reads were collapsed and filtered. For each sample, productive Simpson clonality was calculated as the square root of Simpson's diversity index across productive rearrangements. Imported from immuneACCESS, the table was reduced by TCRdb to in-frame sequences with V and J called. These copies leave out some clones; in studies compared against another copy, an unresolved V gene accounts for under half, and the cause of the remainder is not known. V and J calls and clone size are copied from that table; D and trimming were computed from the DNA. Present in this sample are over 250,000 clones, roughly 90% of which were seen just once. Under 15% of the sample belongs to the ten largest clones.

A distance of 15 bases separates the germline ends of V and J, which lose 1 base and 7 bases respectively. The cysteine opens and the phenylalanine closes a CDR3 of 15 amino acids. Of all the DNA, just the CDR3 is kept, 45 bases in frame from base 1. The germline V gene supplies CDR1 SGHDT and CDR2 YYEEEE. Comments on this clone: Which antigen it targets is not known. No quality values exist for individual bases; no much larger clone is one base distant.

One collaborating source in Seattle enrolled patients during active infection and followed them longitudinally through the course of disease. Each collaborating institution followed its own protocols to collect whole blood in K2EDTA tubes. For TCRbeta analysis, collaborator samples were shipped as frozen whole blood, as isolated PBMCs, or as DNA extracted from either sample type. This receptor was identified in a woman in her sixties or seventies with COVID-19, enrolled during active disease. The chain couples TRBV5-6 to TRBJ1-5; the best D guess is TRBD1, with 6 bases matching. Input material: peripheral blood. The DNA sequence is TGTGCCAGCAGCTTGCAGGGGTTGGGGTTGCAGCCCCAGCATTTT. Its protein reads: CASSLQGLGLQPQHF.